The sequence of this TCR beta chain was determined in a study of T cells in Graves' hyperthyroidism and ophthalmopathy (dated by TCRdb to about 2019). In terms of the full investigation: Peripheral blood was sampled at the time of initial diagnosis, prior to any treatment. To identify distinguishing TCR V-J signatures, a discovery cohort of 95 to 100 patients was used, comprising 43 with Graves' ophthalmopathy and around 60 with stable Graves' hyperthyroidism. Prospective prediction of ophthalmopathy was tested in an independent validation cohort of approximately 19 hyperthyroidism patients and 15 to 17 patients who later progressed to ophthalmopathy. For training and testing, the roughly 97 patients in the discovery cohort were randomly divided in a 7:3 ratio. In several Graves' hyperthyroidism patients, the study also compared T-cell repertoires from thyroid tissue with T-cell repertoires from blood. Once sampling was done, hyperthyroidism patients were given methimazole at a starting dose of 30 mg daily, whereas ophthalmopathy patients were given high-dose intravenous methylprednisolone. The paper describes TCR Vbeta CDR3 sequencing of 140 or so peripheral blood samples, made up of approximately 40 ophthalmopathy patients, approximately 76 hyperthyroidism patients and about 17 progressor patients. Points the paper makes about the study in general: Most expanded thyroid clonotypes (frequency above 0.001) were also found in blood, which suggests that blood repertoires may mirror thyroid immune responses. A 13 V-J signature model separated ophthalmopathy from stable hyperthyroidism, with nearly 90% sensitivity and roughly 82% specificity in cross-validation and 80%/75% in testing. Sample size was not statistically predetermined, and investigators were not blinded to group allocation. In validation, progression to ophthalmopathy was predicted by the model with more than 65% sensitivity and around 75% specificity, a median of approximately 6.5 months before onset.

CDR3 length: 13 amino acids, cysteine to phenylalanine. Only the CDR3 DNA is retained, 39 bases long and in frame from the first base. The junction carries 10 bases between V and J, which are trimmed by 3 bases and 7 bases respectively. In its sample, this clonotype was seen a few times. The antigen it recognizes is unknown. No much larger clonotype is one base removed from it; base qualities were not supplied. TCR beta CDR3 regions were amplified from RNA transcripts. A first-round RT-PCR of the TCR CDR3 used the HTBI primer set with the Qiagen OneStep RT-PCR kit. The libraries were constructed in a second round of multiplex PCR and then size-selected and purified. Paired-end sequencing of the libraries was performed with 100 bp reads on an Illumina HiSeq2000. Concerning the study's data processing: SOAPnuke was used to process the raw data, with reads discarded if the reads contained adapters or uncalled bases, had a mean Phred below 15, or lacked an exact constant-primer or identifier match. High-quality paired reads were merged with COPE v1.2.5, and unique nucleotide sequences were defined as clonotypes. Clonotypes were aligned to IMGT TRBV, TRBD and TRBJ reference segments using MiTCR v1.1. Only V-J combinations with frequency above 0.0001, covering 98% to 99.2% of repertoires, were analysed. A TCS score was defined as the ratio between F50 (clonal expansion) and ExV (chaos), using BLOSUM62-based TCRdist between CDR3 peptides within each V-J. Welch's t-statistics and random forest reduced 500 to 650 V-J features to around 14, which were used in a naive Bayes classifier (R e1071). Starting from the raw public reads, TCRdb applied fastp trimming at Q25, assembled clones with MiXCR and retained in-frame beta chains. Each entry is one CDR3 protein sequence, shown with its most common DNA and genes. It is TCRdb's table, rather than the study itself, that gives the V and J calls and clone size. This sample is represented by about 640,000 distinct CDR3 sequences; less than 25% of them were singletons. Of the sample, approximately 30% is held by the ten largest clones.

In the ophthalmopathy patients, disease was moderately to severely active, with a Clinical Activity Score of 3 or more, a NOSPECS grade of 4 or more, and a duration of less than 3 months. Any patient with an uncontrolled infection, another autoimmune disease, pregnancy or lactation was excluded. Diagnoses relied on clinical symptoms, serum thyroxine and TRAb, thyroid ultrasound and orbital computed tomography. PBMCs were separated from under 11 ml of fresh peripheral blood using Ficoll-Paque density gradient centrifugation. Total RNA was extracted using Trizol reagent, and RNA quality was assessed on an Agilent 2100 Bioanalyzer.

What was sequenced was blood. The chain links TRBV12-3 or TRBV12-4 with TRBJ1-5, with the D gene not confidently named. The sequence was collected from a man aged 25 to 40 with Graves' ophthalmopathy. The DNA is TGTGCCAGCAGTTTGGGCCATAAACAGCCCCAGCATTTT. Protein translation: CASSLGHKQPQHF.